A single sample is the source of the 14 T cell receptor beta chains below, sequenced in a study of OX40 agonist ivuxolimab in advanced cancers. The protocol was immunoSEQ multiplex PCR, while the TCRdb copy is restricted to in-frame clones and leaves out a portion. The data show 50,000 to 65,000 clones, with 81% seen just once and less than 1.2% held by the top ten. Here the sequenced sample was CD4+ or CD8+ T cells sorted from blood, taken in a trial of the OX40 agonist ivuxolimab. These receptors were collected from an adult with an advanced solid tumor such as melanoma, head and neck, liver or kidney cancer.

The genes are TRBV25-1 and TRBJ1-1; no clear D gene. CDR3 size: 13 residues. In germline, CDR1 is MGHDK, CDR2 SYGVNS. Deletions cut 7 bases from V and 1 base from J, with 10 bases between. The CDR3 sequence is CASTPEQNTEAFF. CDR3 bases: TGTGCCAGCACTCCCGAGCAGAACACTGAAGCTTTCTTT.

The rearrangement links TRBV5-1 to TRBJ1-2; no clear D. V lost 0 bases and J lost 7, with 4 bases in between. The CDR3 has 11 residues. CDR1 and CDR2 (germline): SGHRS, YFSETQ. CDR3: CASSLDGGYTF. DNA of the CDR3: TGCGCCAGCAGCTTGGATGGTGGCTACACCTTC.

The chain couples TRBV15 to TRBJ1-4; a possible D gene is TRBD1 (6 bases). This CDR3 is built from 16 residues. Germline V gives CDR1 LNHNV, CDR2 YYDKDF (reference sequence). V was trimmed by 2 bases and J by 1 base, leaving 11 bases between them. CDR3: CATSRSPGQTNEKLFF. CDR3 sequence (DNA): TGTGCCACCAGCAGATCCCCGGGACAAACTAATGAAAAACTGTTTTTT. Complete variable domain (other parts from reference TRBV15 and TRBJ1-4): DAMVIQNPRYQVTQFGKPVTLSCSQTLNHNVMYWYQQKSSQAPKLLFHYYDKDFNNEADTPDNFQSRRPNTSFCFLDIRSPGLGDTAMYLCATSRSPGQTNEKLFFGSGTQLSVL.

About this clone: One junction end disagrees with the germline gene, perhaps due to a read error. The gene calls are TRBV7-7 and TRBJ2-1; D is uncertain. The CDR3 length is 14 residues. Looked up from germline, CDR1 is SSHAT and CDR2 is FNYEAQ (reference sequence). The CDR3, as DNA: TGTGCTAGCAGCTTAATGGACGGCTACAATGAGCAGTTCTTC. Protein product: CASSLMDGYNEQFF.

The rearrangement joins TRBV6-1 to TRBJ2-3, with TRBD1 matching over 8 bases. In germline, CDR1 is MNHNS, CDR2 SASEGT. CDR3 length: 15 amino acids. V shed 5 bases and J 4 bases; nucleotides not matched to a gene: 8. In DNA form, the CDR3 reads TGTGCCAGCAGTTCGGACAGGGTTACCTCAGATACGCAGTATTTT. It encodes CASSSDRVTSDTQYF.

The rearrangement uses TRBV5-6 and TRBJ1-4; 7 positions agree with TRBD1. The V segment lost 3 bases and the J segment 8 bases; nucleotides outside the gene matches: 13. This CDR3 has 16 residues. CDR1 is SGHDT and CDR2 is YYEEEE in the germline V gene. CDR3 loop: CASSWTYRGKGEKLFF. CDR3 coding DNA: TGTGCCAGCAGCTGGACCTACAGGGGCAAGGGGGAAAAACTGTTTTTT.

This chain connects TRBV11-2 to TRBJ2-1, with D possibly being TRBD2 (5 bases). CDR3 length: 15 amino acids. Germline-derived CDR1 and CDR2 are SGHAT and FQNNGV. V lost 1 base and J 9 bases, leaving 16 bases between the germline ends. The CDR3 loop reads CASSLVKGAVGEQFF. CDR3 in DNA: TGTGCCAGCAGCTTAGTCAAGGGAGCAGTGGGTGAGCAGTTCTTC. The full variable domain, completed using reference TRBV11-2 and TRBJ2-1, is EAGVAQSPRYKIIEKRQSVAFWCNPISGHATLYWYQQILGQGPKLLIQFQNNGVVDDSQLPKDRFSAERLKGVDSTLKIQPAKLEDSAVYLCASSLVKGAVGEQFFGPGTRLTVL.

In its sample, this clone was seen once. This chain joins TRBV19 and TRBJ2-5, with D possibly matching TRBD2 (6 bases). The V gene lost 5 bases and the J gene lost 5 bases, with 12 bases spanning the gap. CDR1 is LNHDA, CDR2 SQIVND, per germline (reference sequence). The length of the CDR3 is 13 residues. The CDR3 region has the DNA TGTGCCAGTAGTGGAGGGGCGGGTGAGACCCAGTACTTC. Its protein is CASSGGAGETQYF.

The rearrangement links TRBV4-2 to TRBJ2-2; the match to TRBD2 covers 14 bases. Germline lookup yields CDR1 LGHNA and CDR2 YNFKEQ. CDR3 size: 18 residues. V was pared by 3 bases and J by 0 bases, with 3 bases of the junction left unmatched. In DNA, the CDR3 is TGTGCCAGCAGCCAGGGACTAGCGGGGGCCTCGAACACCGGGGAGCTGTTTTTT. The encoded protein is CASSQGLAGASNTGELFF.

This clone came up once. The chain is built from TRBV7-2 and TRBJ2-3; TRBD1 is a possible D gene (5 bases). The CDR3 consists of 13 residues. Germline CDR1 is SGHTA and CDR2 is FQGNSA. Between the trimmed V and J ends, which lost 5 bases and 0 bases, there was a span of 6 bases. CDR3 protein: CASSGASTDTQYF. The CDR3 DNA reads TGTGCCAGCAGCGGGGCTAGCACAGATACGCAGTATTTT.

The chain couples TRBV5-5 to TRBJ1-2; the D is unclear. The CDR3 has 14 amino acids. V lost 5 bases to trimming and J lost 2 bases, with 13 bases between them. Per germline, CDR1 SGHKS and CDR2 YYEKEE (reference sequence). CDR3 sequence: CASSLMDGNYGYTF. In nucleotides, the CDR3 is TGTGCCAGCAGTTTGATGGACGGGAACTATGGCTACACCTTC.

A single count supports this clone. The rearrangement joins TRBV18 to TRBJ1-1; 9 bases are shared with TRBD1. With V trimmed by 0 bases and J by 3 bases, 11 bases remained unmatched. The CDR3 sequence is 18 residues long. CDR1 is KGHSH, CDR2 LQKENI, per germline. Here the CDR3 DNA reads TGTGCCAGCTCACCACCGAGACAGGGGGTAAAGGGGGACACTGAAGCTTTCTTT. It translates to CASSPPRQGVKGDTEAFF.

The J gene is TRBJ2-1, the V gene TRBV19, with no clear D. V gave up 4 bases and J gave up 5 bases, with 15 bases separating them. Germline V gene lookup returns CDR1 LNHDA and CDR2 SQIVND (reference sequence). The CDR3 is 15 amino acids. The CDR3 sequence is CASSKLTNDNNEQFF. The CDR3 coding sequence is TGTGCCAGTAGTAAGCTAACCAACGACAACAATGAGCAGTTCTTC.

V is TRBV4-1 and J is TRBJ2-1; D is unresolved. CDR1 and CDR2 (germline): MGHRA, YSYEKL. V lost 1 base and J lost 5, with 15 bases in between. The CDR3 is 16 residues long. This CDR3 reads CASSQGGGSLNNEQFF. CDR3 DNA: TGCGCCAGCAGCCAAGGGGGTGGTTCTCTTAACAATGAGCAGTTCTTC.